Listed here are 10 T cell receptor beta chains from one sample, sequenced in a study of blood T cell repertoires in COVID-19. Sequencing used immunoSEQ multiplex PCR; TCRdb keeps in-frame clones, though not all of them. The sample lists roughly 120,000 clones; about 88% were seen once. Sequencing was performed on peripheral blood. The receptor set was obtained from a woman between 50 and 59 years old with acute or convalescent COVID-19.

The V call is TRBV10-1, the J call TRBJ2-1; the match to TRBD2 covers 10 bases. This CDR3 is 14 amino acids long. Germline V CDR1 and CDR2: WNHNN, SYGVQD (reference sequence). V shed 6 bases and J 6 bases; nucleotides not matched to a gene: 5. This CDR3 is CASSPAGGGNEQFF. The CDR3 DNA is TGCGCCAGCAGCCCAGCGGGAGGGGGCAATGAGCAGTTCTTC.

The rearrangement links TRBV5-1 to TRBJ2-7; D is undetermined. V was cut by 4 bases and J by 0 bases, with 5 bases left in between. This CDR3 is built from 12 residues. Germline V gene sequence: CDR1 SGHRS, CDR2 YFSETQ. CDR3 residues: CASSGASYEQYF. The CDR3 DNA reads TGCGCCAGCAGCGGAGCCTCCTACGAGCAGTACTTC.

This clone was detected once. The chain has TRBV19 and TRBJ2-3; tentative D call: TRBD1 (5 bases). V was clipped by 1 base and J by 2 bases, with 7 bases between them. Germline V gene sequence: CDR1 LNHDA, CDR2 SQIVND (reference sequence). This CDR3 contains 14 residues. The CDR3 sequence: CASSIGQNTDTQYF. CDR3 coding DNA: TGTGCCAGTAGTATAGGACAGAACACAGATACGCAGTATTTT.

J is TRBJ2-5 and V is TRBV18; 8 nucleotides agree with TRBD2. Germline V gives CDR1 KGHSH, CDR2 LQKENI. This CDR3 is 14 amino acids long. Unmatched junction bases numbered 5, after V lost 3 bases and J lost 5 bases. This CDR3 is CASSPTSDRETQYF. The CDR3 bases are TGTGCCAGCTCACCGACTAGCGACAGGGAGACCCAGTACTTC.

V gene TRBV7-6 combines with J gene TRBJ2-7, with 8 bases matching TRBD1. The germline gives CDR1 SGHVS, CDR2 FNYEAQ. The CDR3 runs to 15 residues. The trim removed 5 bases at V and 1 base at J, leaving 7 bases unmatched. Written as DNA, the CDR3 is TGTGCCAGCAGCCTTGGACAGGGTCTGTCCTACGAGCAGTACTTC. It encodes CASSLGQGLSYEQYF.

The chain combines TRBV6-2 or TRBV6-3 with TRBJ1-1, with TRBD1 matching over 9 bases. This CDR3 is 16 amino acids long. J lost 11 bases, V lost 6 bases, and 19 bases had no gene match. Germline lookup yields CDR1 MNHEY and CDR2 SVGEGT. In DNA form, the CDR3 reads TGTGCCAGCAGCTCTGTCCCGGGACAGGGACAGAGTGCGGCTTTCTTT. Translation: CASSSVPGQGQSAAFF.

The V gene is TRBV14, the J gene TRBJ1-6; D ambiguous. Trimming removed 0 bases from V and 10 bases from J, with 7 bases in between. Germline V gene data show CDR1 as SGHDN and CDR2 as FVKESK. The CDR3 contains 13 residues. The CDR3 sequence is CASSQEQVSPLHF. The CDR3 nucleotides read TGTGCCAGCAGCCAAGAGCAGGTCTCACCCCTCCACTTT.

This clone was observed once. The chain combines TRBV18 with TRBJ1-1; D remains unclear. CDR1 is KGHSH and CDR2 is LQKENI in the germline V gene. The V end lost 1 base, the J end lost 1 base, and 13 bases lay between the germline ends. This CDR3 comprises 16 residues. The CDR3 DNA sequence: TGTGCCAGCTCACCACGGAGTCCGGGGTCGAACACTGAAGCTTTCTTT. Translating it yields CASSPRSPGSNTEAFF.

The DNA for the CDR3 is TGCGCCAGCAGCTTGGGAACAGTGAACACTGAAGCTTTCTTT. This encodes CASSLGTVNTEAFF. The chain recombines TRBV5-1 with TRBJ1-1; D not resolved. Between the trimmed V and J ends, which lost 0 bases and 0 bases, there was a span of 6 bases. The germline gives CDR1 SGHRS, CDR2 YFSETQ. This CDR3 contains 14 residues.

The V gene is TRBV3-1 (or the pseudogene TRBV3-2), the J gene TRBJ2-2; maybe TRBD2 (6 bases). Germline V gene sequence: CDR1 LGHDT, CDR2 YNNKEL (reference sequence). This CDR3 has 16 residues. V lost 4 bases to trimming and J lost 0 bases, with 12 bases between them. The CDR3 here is CASSPPGVSNTGELFF. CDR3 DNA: TGTGCCAGCAGCCCCCCGGGGGTGTCGAACACCGGGGAGCTGTTTTTT.